The 12 T cell receptor beta chains presented below share a single source sample, sequenced in a study of shared clonotypes between healthy human individuals. Assay used: immunoSEQ multiplex PCR; TCRdb lists only in-frame clones, some missing. The sample yields about 590,000 clones, over 95% seen once. Naive CD8 populations comprised CD45RO-negative cells positively selected for CCR7, excluding terminally differentiated effector memory CD45RA+ cells. Sequencing used naive CD8+ T cells sorted from blood. These receptors came from a woman in her twenties or thirties in good health.

CDR3: CASSWAGGTYEQYF. The CDR3 DNA reads as TGTGCCAGCAGTTGGGCGGGAGGAACCTACGAGCAGTACTTC. This chain links TRBV28 with TRBJ2-7; 8 bases map to TRBD2. The CDR3 extends over 14 amino acids. After removal of 4 bases from V and 2 bases from J, the junction contained 4 bases not matched to a gene. Germline V gives CDR1 MDHEN, CDR2 SYDVKM.

This clone has a single count. V is TRBV15 and J is TRBJ2-7, with D perhaps TRBD1 (6 bases). The CDR3 extends over 14 amino acids. Germline CDR1 and CDR2: LNHNV and YYDKDF (reference sequence). Deletions cut 0 bases from V and 7 bases from J, with 13 bases between. The CDR3 sequence: CATSRDAGEWEQYF. In DNA form, the CDR3 reads TGTGCCACCAGCAGAGATGCAGGGGAATGGGAGCAGTACTTC.

To note about this clone: Distinct nucleotide sequences in the sample also encode this CDR3. V and J are TRBV19 and TRBJ2-2, with D hard to call. V was trimmed by 2 bases and J by 1 base, leaving 8 bases between them. CDR1 LNHDA and CDR2 SQIVND come from the germline V gene (reference sequence). The CDR3 spans 15 residues. The CDR3 region is CASSILAGNTGELFF. As DNA, the CDR3 is TGTGCCAGTAGTATATTGGCAGGGAACACCGGGGAGCTGTTTTTT. The variable domain in full, with the rest retrieved from reference TRBV19 and TRBJ2-2, is DGGITQSPKYLFRKEGQNVTLSCEQNLNHDAMYWYRQDPGQGLRLIYYSQIVNDFQKGDIAEGYSVSREKKESFPLTVTSAQKNPTAFYLCASSILAGNTGELFFGEGSRLTVL.

The chain recombines TRBV15 with TRBJ2-2; D is possibly TRBD2 (5 bases). V shed 9 bases and J shed 7 bases, with 12 bases lying between them. CDR3 length equals 12 residues. The germline CDR1 and CDR2 sequences are LNHNV and YYDKDF (reference sequence). Written as DNA, the CDR3 is TGTGCCACTAGCGCGCTGGGCGGGGAGCTGTTTTTT. This gives the protein CATSALGGELFF. The variable domain in full, completed from reference TRBV15 and TRBJ2-2, reads DAMVIQNPRYQVTQFGKPVTLSCSQTLNHNVMYWYQQKSSQAPKLLFHYYDKDFNNEADTPDNFQSRRPNTSFCFLDIRSPGLGDTAMYLCATSALGGELFFGEGSRLTVL.

CDR3 sequence reads: CASSSGLDYEQYF. For the CDR3, the DNA is TGTGCCAGCAGCTCCGGACTGGACTACGAGCAGTACTTC. This rearrangement joins TRBV11-2 to TRBJ2-7; a weak D match, TRBD2 (5 bases). V was trimmed by 4 bases and J by 3 bases, leaving 10 bases between them. Germline V gene sequence: CDR1 SGHAT, CDR2 FQNNGV. The CDR3 is 13 amino acids.

The chain employs TRBV6-4 and TRBJ1-1, with D tentatively TRBD1 (6 bases). The CDR3 is made up of 14 amino acids. Germline CDR1 and CDR2: MRHNA and SNTAGT. The ends were cut back, 10 bases at V and 4 bases at J, with 19 bases in the middle. In nucleotides, the CDR3 is TGTGCCACCCTAAGTAGGGGGGTTATCACTGAAGCTTTCTTT. This sequence encodes CATLSRGVITEAFF.

The chain joins TRBV5-1 to TRBJ2-2, with 10 bases lining up with TRBD2. The CDR3 is 18 amino acids. Germline V gene data show CDR1 as SGHRS and CDR2 as YFSETQ. After removal of 1 base from V and 5 bases from J, the junction contained 11 bases not matched to a gene. The CDR3 DNA sequence: TGCGCCAGCAGCTTGTCGGCTAGCGGGAGAACCAAGACCGGGGAGCTGTTTTTT. It translates to CASSLSASGRTKTGELFF.

The chain carries TRBV19 and TRBJ2-1; 7 bases align to TRBD2. The CDR3 length is 14 residues. The J segment lost 6 bases and the V segment lost 5 bases, leaving 7 bases of the junction unmatched. CDR1 is LNHDA and CDR2 is SQIVND in the germline V gene (reference sequence). CDR3 bases: TGTGCCAGTAGTCCAGGACTAGTCTCCAATGAGCAGTTCTTC. Amino acid sequence: CASSPGLVSNEQFF. Variable domain in full (rest from reference TRBV19 and TRBJ2-1): DGGITQSPKYLFRKEGQNVTLSCEQNLNHDAMYWYRQDPGQGLRLIYYSQIVNDFQKGDIAEGYSVSREKKESFPLTVTSAQKNPTAFYLCASSPGLVSNEQFFGPGTRLTVL.

The rearrangement links TRBV19 to TRBJ2-7; 9 bases match TRBD1. Germline values: CDR1 LNHDA, CDR2 SQIVND (reference sequence). The CDR3 totals 13 residues. V lost 4 bases and J lost 5; bases outside the gene matches: 3. Here the CDR3 DNA reads TGTGCCAGTAGTAGATGGACAGGGGACGAGCAGTACTTC. Translation gives CASSRWTGDEQYF.

The V gene is TRBV7-9, the J gene TRBJ2-1; no clear D. The CDR3 runs to 11 residues. Germline assignment: CDR1 SEHNR and CDR2 FQNEAQ (reference sequence). Trimming stripped 1 base from V and 9 bases from J, with 4 bases between. This chain's CDR3 is CASSLEREQFF. The CDR3 DNA follows: TGTGCCAGCAGCTTAGAACGTGAGCAGTTCTTC.

The rearrangement joins TRBV5-8 to TRBJ2-4; possible D gene TRBD2, 6 bases. Per germline, CDR1 SGHTS and CDR2 YDEGEE. The ends were cut back, 3 bases at V and 7 bases at J, with 11 bases in the middle. The CDR3 consists of 13 residues. The CDR3 DNA reads TGTGCCAGCAGCTGGTCGGCGGGGAACATTCAGTACTTC. Translated, it gives CASSWSAGNIQYF.

The rearrangement uses TRBV9 and TRBJ2-7, with D possibly TRBD2 on 5 matching bases. V lost 3 bases, J lost 2 bases, and 12 bases lay in between. The length of the CDR3 is 14 residues. In germline, CDR1 is SGDLS, CDR2 YYNGEE. The CDR3 sequence: CASSGGLGAYEQYF. In nucleotides, the CDR3 is TGTGCCAGCAGCGGTGGACTTGGAGCCTACGAGCAGTACTTC.